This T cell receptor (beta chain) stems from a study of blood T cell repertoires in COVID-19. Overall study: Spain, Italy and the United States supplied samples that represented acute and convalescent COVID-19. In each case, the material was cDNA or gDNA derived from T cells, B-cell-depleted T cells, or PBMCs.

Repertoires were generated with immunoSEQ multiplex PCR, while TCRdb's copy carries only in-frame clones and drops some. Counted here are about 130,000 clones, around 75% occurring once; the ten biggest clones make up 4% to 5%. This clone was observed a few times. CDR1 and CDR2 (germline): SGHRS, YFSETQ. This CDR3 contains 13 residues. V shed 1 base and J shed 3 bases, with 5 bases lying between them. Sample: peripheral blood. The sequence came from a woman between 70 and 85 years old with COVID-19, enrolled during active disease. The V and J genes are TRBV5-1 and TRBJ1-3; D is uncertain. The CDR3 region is CASSLRGGNTIYF. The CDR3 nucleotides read TGCGCCAGCAGCTTGAGAGGTGGAAACACCATATATTTT. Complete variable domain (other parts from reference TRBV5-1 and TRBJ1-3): KAGVTQTPRYLIKTRGQQVTLSCSPISGHRSVSWYQQTPGQGLQFLFEYFSETQRNKGNFPGRFSGRQFSNSRSEMNVSTLELGDSALYLCASSLRGGNTIYFGEGSWLTVV.